Included here is one T cell receptor beta chain sequence, with context. As yet, its antigen is unknown. This sample is drawn from a study of CD8+ T cells in alopecia areata. Notes on the study in general: Scalp and blood retained many expanded lesional clones during tofacitinib.

RNA, once extracted, was reverse transcribed into cDNA for use as the sequencing template. TCRdb's table, derived via immunoSEQ multiplex PCR, lists solely in-frame clones and lacks some. The data hold roughly 200,000 clones, with roughly 50% observed a single time. As to treatment: oral pan-JAK inhibitor, 5-10 mg twice daily. The authors sorted CD4+ and CD8+ T cells from PBMCs. With 4 bases removed from V and 10 bases from J, the gap between germline ends came to 10 bases. CDR1 and CDR2 from the germline V gene are MNHEY and SVGAGI. The CDR3 has 11 amino acids. The clonotype was recovered from a human donor with alopecia areata. This sample comprised CD8+ T cells sorted from blood, obtained at week 24, from a patient treated with tofacitinib. The chain has TRBV6-5 and TRBJ1-1; tentatively, D is TRBD1 (5 bases). This chain's CDR3 is CASSSGFGAFF. The CDR3 coding sequence is TGTGCCAGCAGTTCAGGGTTTGGAGCTTTCTTT.